This TCR beta chain was retrieved from a study of blood T cell repertoires in COVID-19. Study overall: Sites across the United States, Italy and Spain contributed samples from acute and convalescent COVID-19. T cells, B-cell-depleted T cells, or PBMCs provided the cDNA or gDNA that served as material.

Using immunoSEQ multiplex PCR, the repertoire was profiled, and TCRdb retains in-frame clones only, with some absent. Counted here are around 620,000 clones, over 80% occurring once; the ten biggest clones make up over 0.2%. This CDR3 contains 16 residues. CDR1 and CDR2 from the germline V gene are LGHDT and YNNKEL (reference sequence). The V and J ends lost 1 base and 5 bases, in that order; junction bases with no gene match: 8. This clone was seen just once. The source is a woman aged 18-29 years with acute or convalescent COVID-19. The chain is built from TRBV3-1 (or the pseudogene TRBV3-2) and TRBJ2-1, with TRBD2 matching 7 bases. The sample was peripheral blood. The CDR3 sequence is CASSQAPGLTNNEQFF. The DNA for the CDR3 is TGTGCCAGCAGCCAAGCCCCGGGACTAACCAACAATGAGCAGTTCTTC.